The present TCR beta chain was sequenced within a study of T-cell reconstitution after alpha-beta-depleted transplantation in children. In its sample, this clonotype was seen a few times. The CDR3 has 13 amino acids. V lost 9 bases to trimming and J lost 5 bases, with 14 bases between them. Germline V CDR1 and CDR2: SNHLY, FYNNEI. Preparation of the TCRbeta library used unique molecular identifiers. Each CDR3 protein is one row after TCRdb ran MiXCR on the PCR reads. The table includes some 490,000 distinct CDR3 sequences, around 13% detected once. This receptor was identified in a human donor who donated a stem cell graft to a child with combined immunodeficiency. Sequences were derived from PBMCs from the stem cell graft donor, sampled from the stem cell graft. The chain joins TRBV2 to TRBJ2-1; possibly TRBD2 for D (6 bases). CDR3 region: CASKGRGHNEQFF. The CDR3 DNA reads TGTGCCAGTAAGGGGCGGGGCCACAATGAGCAGTTCTTC.